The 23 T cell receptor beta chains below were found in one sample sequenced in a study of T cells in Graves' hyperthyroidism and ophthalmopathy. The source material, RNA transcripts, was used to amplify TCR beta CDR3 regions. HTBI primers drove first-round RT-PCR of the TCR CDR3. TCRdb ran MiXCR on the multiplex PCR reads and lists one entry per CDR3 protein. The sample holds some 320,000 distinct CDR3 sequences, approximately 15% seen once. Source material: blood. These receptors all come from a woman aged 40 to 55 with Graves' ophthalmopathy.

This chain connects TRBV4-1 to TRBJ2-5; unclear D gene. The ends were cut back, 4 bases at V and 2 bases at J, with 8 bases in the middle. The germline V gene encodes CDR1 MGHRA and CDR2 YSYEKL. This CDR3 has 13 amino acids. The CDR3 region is CASSLFYQETQYF. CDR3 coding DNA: TGCGCCAGCAGCCTTTTCTATCAAGAGACCCAGTACTTC.

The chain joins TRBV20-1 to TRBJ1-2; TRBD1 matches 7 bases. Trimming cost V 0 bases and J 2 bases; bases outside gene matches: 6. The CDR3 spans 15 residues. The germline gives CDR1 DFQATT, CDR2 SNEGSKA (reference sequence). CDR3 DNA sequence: TGCAGTGCTAGAGATCGACAGGGCGGAAACTATGGCTACACCTTC. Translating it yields CSARDRQGGNYGYTF.

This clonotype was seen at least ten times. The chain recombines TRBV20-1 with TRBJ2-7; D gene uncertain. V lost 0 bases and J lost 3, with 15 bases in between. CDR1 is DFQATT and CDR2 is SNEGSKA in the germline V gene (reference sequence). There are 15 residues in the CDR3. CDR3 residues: CSARDPTHSNYEQYF. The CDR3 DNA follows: TGCAGTGCTAGAGATCCGACCCACAGTAACTACGAGCAGTACTTC.

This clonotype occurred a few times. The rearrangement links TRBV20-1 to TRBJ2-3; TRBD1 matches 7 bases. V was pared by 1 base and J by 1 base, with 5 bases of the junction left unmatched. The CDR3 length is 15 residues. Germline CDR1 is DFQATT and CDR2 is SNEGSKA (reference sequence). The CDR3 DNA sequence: TGCAGTGCTAGAGTAGACAGGGAAGGCACAGATACGCAGTATTTT. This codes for CSARVDREGTDTQYF.

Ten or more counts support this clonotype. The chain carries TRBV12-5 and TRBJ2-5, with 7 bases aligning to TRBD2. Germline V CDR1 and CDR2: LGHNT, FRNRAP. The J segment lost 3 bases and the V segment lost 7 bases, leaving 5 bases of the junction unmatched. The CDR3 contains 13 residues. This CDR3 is CASALGGEETQYF. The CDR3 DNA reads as TGTGCTAGTGCCTTGGGGGGGGAAGAGACCCAGTACTTC.

CDR3 amino acids: CASSRGTTTNEKLFF. CDR3 sequence (DNA): TGTGCCAGCAGCCGCGGGACAACAACTAATGAAAAACTGTTTTTT. The rearrangement joins TRBV7-9 to TRBJ1-4, with D tentatively TRBD1 (6 bases). Trimming left V 5 bases short and J 0 bases short, with 10 bases between. CDR3 size: 15 residues. The germline V gene encodes CDR1 SEHNR and CDR2 FQNEAQ (reference sequence).

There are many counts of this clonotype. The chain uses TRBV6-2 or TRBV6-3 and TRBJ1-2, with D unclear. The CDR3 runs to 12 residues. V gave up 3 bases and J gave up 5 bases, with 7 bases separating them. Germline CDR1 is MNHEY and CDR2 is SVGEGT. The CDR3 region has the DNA TGTGCCAGCAGTTATTCAGGATATGGCTACACCTTC. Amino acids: CASSYSGYGYTF.

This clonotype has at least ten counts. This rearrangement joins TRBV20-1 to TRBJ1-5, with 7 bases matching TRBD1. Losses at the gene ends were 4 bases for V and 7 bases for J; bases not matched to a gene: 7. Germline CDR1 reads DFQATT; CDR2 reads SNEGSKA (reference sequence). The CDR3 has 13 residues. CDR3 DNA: TGCAGTGCTAACACAGGGGTGCGGCAGCCCCAGCATTTT. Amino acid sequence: CSANTGVRQPQHF.

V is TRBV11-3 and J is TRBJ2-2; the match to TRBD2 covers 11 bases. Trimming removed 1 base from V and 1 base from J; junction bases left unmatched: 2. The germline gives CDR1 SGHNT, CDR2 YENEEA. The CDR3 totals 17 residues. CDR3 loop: CASSLAGLAGNTGELFF. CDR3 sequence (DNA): TGTGCCAGCAGCTTAGCCGGACTAGCGGGGAACACCGGGGAGCTGTTTTTT.

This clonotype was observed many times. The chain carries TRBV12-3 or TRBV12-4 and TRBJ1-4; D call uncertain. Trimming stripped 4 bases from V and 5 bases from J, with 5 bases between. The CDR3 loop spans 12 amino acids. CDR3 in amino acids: CASSSVNEKLFF. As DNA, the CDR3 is TGTGCCAGCAGTTCAGTCAATGAAAAACTGTTTTTT.

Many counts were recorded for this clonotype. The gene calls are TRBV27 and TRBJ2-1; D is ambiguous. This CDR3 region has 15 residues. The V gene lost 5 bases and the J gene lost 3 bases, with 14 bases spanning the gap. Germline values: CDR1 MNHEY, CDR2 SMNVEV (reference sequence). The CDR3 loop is CASSRRASNYNEQFF. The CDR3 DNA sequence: TGTGCCAGCAGTCGACGGGCTAGTAACTACAATGAGCAGTTCTTC.

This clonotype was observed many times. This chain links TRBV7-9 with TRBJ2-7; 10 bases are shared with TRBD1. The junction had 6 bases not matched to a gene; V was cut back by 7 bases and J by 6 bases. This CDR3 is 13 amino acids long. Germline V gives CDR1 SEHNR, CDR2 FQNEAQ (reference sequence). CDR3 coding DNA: TGTGCCAGCAACCGGGACAGGGGCGCCGAGCAGTACTTC. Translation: CASNRDRGAEQYF.

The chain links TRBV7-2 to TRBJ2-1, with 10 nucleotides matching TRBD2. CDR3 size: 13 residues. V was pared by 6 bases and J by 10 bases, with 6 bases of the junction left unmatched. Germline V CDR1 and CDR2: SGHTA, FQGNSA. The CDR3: CASSGLAGEEQFF. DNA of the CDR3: TGTGCCAGCAGTGGCCTAGCGGGGGAGGAGCAGTTCTTC.

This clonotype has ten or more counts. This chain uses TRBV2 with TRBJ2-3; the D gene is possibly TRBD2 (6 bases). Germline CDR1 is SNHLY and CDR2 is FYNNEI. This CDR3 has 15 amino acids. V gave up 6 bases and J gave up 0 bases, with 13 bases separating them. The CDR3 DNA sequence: TGTGCCAGCAGGTTTCTAGCGACTAGCACAGATACGCAGTATTTT. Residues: CASRFLATSTDTQYF.

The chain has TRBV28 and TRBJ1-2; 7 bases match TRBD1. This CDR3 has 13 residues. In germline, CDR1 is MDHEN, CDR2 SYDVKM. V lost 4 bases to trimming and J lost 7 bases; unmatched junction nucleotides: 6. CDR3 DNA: TGTGCCAGCAGTTCAGGGGGTAAGGGTGGCTACACCTTC. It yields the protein CASSSGGKGGYTF.

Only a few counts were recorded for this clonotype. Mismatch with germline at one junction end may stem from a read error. The CDR3 spells CASSDQRANSPLHF. In DNA form, the CDR3 reads TGTGCCAGCAGCGACCAAAGGGCCAATTCACCTCTCCACTTT. V gene TRBV9 combines with J gene TRBJ1-6, with D uncertain. CDR1 is SGDLS and CDR2 is YYNGEE in the germline V gene. This CDR3 spans 14 amino acids.

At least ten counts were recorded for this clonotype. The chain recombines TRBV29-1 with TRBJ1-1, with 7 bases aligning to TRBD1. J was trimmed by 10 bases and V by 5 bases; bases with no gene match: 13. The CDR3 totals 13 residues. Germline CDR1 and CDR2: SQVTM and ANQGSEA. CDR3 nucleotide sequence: TGCAGCGTTCTAACAGGGGATACGTGGGTAGCTTTCTTT. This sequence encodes CSVLTGDTWVAFF.

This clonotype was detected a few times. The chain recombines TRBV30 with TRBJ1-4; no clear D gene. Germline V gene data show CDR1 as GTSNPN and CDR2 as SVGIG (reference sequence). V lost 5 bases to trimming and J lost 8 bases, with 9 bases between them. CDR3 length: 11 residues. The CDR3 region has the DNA TGTGCCTGGGGACGGTGGGAAAAACTGTTTTTT. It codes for CAWGRWEKLFF.

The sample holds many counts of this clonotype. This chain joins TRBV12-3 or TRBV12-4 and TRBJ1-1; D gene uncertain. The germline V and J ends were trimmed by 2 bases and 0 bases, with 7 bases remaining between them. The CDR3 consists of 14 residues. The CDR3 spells CASSLSRVNTEAFF. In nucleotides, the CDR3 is TGTGCCAGCAGTTTATCCCGGGTGAACACTGAAGCTTTCTTT.

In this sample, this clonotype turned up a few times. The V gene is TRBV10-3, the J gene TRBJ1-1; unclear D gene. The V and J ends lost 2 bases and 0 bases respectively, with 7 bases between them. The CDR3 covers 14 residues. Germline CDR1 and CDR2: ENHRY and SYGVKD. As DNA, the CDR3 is TGTGCCATCAGTGAGGGAACCATGAACACTGAAGCTTTCTTT. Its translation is CAISEGTMNTEAFF.

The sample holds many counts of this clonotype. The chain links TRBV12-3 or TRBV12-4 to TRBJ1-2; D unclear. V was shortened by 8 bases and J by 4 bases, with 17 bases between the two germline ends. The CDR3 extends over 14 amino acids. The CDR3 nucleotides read TGTGCCAGCCGTCGCGCTCCGGGATCCTATGGCTACACCTTC. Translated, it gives CASRRAPGSYGYTF.

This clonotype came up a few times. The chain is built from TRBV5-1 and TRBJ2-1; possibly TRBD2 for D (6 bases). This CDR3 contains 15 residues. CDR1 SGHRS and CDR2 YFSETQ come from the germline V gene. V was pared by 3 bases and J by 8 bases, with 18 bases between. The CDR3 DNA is TGCGCCAGCAGCTGGGGGATCTCCGGGGGTTATGAGCAGTTCTTC. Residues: CASSWGISGGYEQFF.

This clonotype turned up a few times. This CDR3 is CASSLPGPESPLHF. CDR3 in DNA: TGTGCCAGCAGCTTGCCCGGTCCGGAGTCACCCCTCCACTTT. The chain couples TRBV7-9 to TRBJ1-6; no definite D call. CDR1 and CDR2 (germline): SEHNR, FQNEAQ (reference sequence). The CDR3 length is 14 residues. Trimming stripped 3 bases from V and 10 bases from J, with 13 bases between. Based on the CDR3 plus reference TRBV7-9 and TRBJ1-6, the full variable domain is DTGVSQNPRHKITKRGQNVTFRCDPISEHNRLYWYRQTLGQGPEFLTYFQNEAQLEKSRLLSDRFSAERPKGSFSTLEIQRTEQGDSAMYLCASSLPGPESPLHFGNGTRLTVT.